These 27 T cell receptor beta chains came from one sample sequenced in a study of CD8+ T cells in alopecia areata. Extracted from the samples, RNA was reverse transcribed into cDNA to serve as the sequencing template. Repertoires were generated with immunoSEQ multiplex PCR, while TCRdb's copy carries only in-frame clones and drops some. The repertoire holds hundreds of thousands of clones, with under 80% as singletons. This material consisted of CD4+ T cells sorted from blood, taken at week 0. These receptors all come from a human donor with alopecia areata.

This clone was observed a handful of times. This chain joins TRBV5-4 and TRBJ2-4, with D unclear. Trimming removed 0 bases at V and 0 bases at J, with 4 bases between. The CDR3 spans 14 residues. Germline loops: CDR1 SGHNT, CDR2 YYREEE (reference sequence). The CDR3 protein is CASSLGLAKNIQYF. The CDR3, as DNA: TGTGCCAGCAGCTTGGGCTTAGCCAAAAACATTCAGTACTTC.

The CDR3 nucleotides read TGCGCCAGCAGCCCGACAGCGGGGAAACAAGAGACCCAGTACTTC. Its translation is CASSPTAGKQETQYF. This chain links TRBV5-1 with TRBJ2-5, with 7 bases aligning to TRBD2. With 4 bases clipped from V and 2 bases from J, the junction kept 8 bases outside the gene matches. The CDR3 sequence is 15 residues long. Germline V gives CDR1 SGHRS, CDR2 YFSETQ. The whole variable domain, remainder taken from reference TRBV5-1 and TRBJ2-5, is KAGVTQTPRYLIKTRGQQVTLSCSPISGHRSVSWYQQTPGQGLQFLFEYFSETQRNKGNFPGRFSGRQFSNSRSEMNVSTLELGDSALYLCASSPTAGKQETQYFGPGTRLLVL.

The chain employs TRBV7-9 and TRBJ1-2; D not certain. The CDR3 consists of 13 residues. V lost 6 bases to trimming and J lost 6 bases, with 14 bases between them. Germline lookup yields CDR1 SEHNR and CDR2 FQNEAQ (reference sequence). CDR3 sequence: CASRARARDGYTF. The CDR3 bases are TGTGCCAGCAGGGCACGGGCCCGGGATGGCTACACCTTC.

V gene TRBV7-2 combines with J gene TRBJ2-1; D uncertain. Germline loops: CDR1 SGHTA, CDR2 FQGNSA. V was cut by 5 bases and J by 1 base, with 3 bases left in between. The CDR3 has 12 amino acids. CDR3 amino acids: CASSASYNEQFF. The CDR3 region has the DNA TGTGCCAGCAGCGCATCCTACAATGAGCAGTTCTTC.

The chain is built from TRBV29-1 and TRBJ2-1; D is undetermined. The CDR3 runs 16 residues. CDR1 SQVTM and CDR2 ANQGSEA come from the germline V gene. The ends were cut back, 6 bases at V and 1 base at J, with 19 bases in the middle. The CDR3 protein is CSVVRLGSRSYNEQFF. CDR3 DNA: TGCAGCGTCGTCCGACTTGGTAGCCGATCCTACAATGAGCAGTTCTTC.

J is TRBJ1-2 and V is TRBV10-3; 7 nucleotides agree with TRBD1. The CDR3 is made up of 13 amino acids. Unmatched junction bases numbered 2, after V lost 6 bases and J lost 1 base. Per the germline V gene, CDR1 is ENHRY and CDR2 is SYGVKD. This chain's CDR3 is CAISDRVNYGYTF. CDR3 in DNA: TGTGCCATCAGCGACAGGGTTAACTATGGCTACACCTTC.

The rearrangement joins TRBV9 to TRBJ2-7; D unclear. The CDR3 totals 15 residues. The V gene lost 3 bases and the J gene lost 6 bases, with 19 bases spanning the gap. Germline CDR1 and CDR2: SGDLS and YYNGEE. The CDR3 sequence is CASSANRFLRSEQYF. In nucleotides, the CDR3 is TGTGCCAGCAGCGCTAACCGGTTTCTCCGAAGCGAGCAGTACTTC.

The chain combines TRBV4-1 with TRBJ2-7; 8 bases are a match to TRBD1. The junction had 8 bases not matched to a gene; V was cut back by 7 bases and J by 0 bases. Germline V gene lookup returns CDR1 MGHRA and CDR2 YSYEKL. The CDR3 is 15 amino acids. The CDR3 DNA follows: TGCGCCAGCACCGGAGGGACAGGTAGCTCCTACGAGCAGTACTTC. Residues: CASTGGTGSSYEQYF.

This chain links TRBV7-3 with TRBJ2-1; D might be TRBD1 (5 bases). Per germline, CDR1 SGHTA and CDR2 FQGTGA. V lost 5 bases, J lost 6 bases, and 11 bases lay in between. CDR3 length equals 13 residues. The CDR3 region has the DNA TGTGCCAGCAGCGCAGACAGCTCCAATGAGCAGTTCTTC. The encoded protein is CASSADSSNEQFF.

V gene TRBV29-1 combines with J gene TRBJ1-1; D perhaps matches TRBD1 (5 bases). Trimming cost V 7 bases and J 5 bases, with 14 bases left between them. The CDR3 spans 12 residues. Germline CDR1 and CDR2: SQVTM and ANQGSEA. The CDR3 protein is CSANRGGTEAFF. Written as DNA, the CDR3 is TGCAGCGCAAACCGGGGGGGAACTGAAGCTTTCTTT.

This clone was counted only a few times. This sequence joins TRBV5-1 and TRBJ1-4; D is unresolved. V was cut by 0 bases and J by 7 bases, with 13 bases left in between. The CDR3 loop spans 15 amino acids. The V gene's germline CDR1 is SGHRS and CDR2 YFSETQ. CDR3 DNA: TGCGCCAGCAGCTTGGGAAGGACGGTGGGTGAAAAACTGTTTTTT. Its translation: CASSLGRTVGEKLFF.

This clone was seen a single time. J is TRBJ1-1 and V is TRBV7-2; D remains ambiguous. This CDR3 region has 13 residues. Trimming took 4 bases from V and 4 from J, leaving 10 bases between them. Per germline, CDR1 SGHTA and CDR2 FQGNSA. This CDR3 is CASSSLRPTEAFF. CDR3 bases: TGTGCCAGCAGCTCTTTACGGCCCACTGAAGCTTTCTTT.

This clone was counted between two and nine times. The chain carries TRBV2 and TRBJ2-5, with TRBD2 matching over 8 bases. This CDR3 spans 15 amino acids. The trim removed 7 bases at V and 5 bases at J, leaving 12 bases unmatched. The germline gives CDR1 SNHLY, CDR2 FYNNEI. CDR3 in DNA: TGTGCCAGCATCCTAGGGGGGACTAGTGGGGAGACCCAGTACTTC. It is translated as CASILGGTSGETQYF.

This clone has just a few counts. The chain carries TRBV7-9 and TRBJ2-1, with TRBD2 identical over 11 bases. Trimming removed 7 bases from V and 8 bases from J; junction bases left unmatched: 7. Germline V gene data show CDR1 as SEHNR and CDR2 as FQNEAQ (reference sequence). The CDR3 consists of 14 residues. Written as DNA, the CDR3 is TGTGCCAGCAAACAACTAGCGGGGGTCGATGAGCAGTTCTTC. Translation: CASKQLAGVDEQFF. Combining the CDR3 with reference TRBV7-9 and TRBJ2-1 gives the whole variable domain DTGVSQNPRHKITKRGQNVTFRCDPISEHNRLYWYRQTLGQGPEFLTYFQNEAQLEKSRLLSDRFSAERPKGSFSTLEIQRTEQGDSAMYLCASKQLAGVDEQFFGPGTRLTVL.

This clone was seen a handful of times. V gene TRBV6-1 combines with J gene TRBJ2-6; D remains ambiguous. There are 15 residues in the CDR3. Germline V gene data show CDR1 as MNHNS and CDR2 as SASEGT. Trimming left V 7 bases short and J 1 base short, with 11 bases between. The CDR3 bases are TGTGCCAGCACCAACGAGGCATCTGGGGCCAACGTCCTGACTTTC. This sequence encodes CASTNEASGANVLTF.

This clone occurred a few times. DNA for the CDR3: TGTGCCACGGTCCCGGGACAGGGATTCTACAATGAGCAGTTCTTC. Translation: CATVPGQGFYNEQFF. This chain uses TRBV10-3 with TRBJ2-1, with TRBD1 matching 9 bases. CDR3 length: 15 residues. Looked up from germline, CDR1 is ENHRY and CDR2 is SYGVKD. Germline trimming cut 10 bases from V and 3 bases from J; bases unmatched to any gene: 10.

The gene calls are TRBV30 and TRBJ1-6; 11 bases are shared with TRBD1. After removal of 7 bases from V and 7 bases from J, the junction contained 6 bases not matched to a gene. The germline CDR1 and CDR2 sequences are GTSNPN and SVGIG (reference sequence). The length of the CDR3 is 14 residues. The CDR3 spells CAFRDRGFNSPLHF. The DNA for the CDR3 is TGTGCCTTTCGGGACAGGGGGTTCAATTCACCCCTCCACTTT.

The CDR3 DNA follows: TGTGCCAGCAGCGCGACAGAAAGCGGGCAGTACTTC. Amino acids: CASSATESGQYF. The chain recombines TRBV7-9 with TRBJ2-7; D possibly uses TRBD1 or TRBD2 (5 bases each). This CDR3 comprises 12 residues. The germline V and J ends were trimmed by 5 bases and 9 bases, with 14 bases remaining between them. CDR1 is SEHNR and CDR2 is FQNEAQ in the germline V gene (reference sequence).

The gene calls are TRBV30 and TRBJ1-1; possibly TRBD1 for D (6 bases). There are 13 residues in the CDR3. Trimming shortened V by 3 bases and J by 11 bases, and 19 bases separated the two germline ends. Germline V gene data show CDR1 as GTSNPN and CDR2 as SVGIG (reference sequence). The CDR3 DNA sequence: TGTGCCTGGAGGGACACAGGGCCGTCGATCGCTTTCTTT. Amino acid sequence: CAWRDTGPSIAFF.

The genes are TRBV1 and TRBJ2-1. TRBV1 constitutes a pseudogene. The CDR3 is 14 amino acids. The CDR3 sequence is CTSSGGTPYNEQFF. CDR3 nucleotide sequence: TGCACCAGCAGCGGGGGAACCCCCTACAATGAGCAGTTCTTC.

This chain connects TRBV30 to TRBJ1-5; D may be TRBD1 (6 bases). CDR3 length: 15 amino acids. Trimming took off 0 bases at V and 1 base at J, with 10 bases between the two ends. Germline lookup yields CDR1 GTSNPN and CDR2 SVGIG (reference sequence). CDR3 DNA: TGTGCCTGGAGTGTATCCGGGACAAGCAATCAGCCCCAGCATTTT. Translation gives CAWSVSGTSNQPQHF.

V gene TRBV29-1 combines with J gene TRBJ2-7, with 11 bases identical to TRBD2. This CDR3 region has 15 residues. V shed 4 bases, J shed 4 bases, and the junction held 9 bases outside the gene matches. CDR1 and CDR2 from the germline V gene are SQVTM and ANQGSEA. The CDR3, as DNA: TGCAGCGTTGGCCCGGCTAGCGGGGGGCCTTACGAGCAGTACTTC. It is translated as CSVGPASGGPYEQYF.

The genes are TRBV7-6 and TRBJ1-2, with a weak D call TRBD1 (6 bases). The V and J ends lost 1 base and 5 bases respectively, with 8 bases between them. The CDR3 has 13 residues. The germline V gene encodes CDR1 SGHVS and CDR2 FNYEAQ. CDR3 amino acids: CASSLGTDYGYTF. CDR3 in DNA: TGTGCCAGCAGCTTAGGGACAGATTATGGCTACACCTTC.

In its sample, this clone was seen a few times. CDR3: CASSPRPYQETQYF. DNA for the CDR3: TGTGCCAGCAGTCCCCGTCCGTACCAAGAGACCCAGTACTTC. J is TRBJ2-5 and V is TRBV27; D is undetermined. V gave up 5 bases and J gave up 0 bases, with 10 bases separating them. The germline gives CDR1 MNHEY, CDR2 SMNVEV (reference sequence). The CDR3 sequence is 14 residues long.

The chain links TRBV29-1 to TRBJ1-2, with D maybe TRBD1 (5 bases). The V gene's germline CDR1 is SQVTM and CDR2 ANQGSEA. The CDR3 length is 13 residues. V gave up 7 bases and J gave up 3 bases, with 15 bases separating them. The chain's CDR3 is CSASRKTDYGYTF. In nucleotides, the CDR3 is TGCAGCGCTTCCCGCAAGACAGACTATGGCTACACCTTC. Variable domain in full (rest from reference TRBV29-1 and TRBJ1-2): SAVISQKPSRDICQRGTSLTIQCQVDSQVTMMFWYRQQPGQSLTLIATANQGSEATYESGFVIDKFPISRPNLTFSTLTVSNMSPEDSSIYLCSASRKTDYGYTFGSGTRLTVV.

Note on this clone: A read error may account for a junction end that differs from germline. DNA of the CDR3: TGCAGCGTTGAAGCCACCTACGATGAGCAGTTCTTC. Its protein is CSVEATYDEQFF. The chain recombines TRBV29-1 with TRBJ2-1; D not certain. CDR3 length: 12 amino acids. Germline CDR1 reads SQVTM; CDR2 reads ANQGSEA.

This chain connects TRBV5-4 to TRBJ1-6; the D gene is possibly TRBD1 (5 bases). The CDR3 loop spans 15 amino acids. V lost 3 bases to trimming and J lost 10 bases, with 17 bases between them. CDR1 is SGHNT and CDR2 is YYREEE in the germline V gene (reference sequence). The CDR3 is CASSSRDSYSSPLHF. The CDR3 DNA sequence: TGTGCCAGCAGCTCAAGGGACTCTTACTCCTCACCCCTCCACTTT.